The T cell receptor beta chain under discussion was sequenced for a study of blood T cells in healthy people across ages. Findings and limits, study-wide: TCR beta diversity per million T cells fell roughly linearly with age. More naive CD4+ cells and higher diversity were found in long-lived than in aged donors. Underestimates were what the diversity estimates from one million T cells were considered to be.

Per individual sample, total RNA of at least 6 micrograms was extracted. The second PCR ran roughly 7 to 11 cycles with a sample-barcoded 5' primer and J-beta primers. TCRdb re-called the 5' RACE reads through MiXCR, storing one row per CDR3 protein. The data contain around 1,100,000 distinct CDR3 sequences, under 40% of them singletons. This CDR3 has 15 residues. The germline CDR1 and CDR2 sequences are DFQATT and SNEGSKA (reference sequence). V lost 3 bases and J lost 1, with 13 bases in between. For this clonotype: What it binds is not known.

The sequencing sample was made of blood. This chain uses TRBV20-1 with TRBJ1-5; D perhaps matches TRBD1 (6 bases). The clonotype was recovered from a man between 18 and 35 years old in good health. CDR3 nucleotides: TGCAGTGCTAGTTTGGGGGCAATGAGCAATCAGCCCCAGCATTTT. Its translation is CSASLGAMSNQPQHF.